The sequence of this T cell receptor beta chain was determined in a study of molecular identifiers for immune sequencing clone quantification. Germline CDR1 and CDR2: GTSNPN and SVGIG (reference sequence). The CDR3 has 13 amino acids. V was clipped by 2 bases and J by 8 bases, with 12 bases between them. In its sample, this clonotype was seen a few times. TCRdb re-derived calls from the PCR reads in MiXCR, one entry per CDR3 protein. The data show hundreds of thousands of distinct CDR3 sequences, with roughly 25% seen just once and 0.78% held by the top ten. This TCR derives from a human donor in good health. Some libraries in this study had Jurkat cell RNA spiked in. The chain joins TRBV30 to TRBJ1-4; no firm D call. Sequencing was done on a sample of naive CD8+ T cells from blood, with Jurkat cell RNA spiked in. As to subset: FACS-sorted CD8+CD4-CCR7+CD45RA+ naive T cells. CDR3 loop: CAWSRDTREKLFF. CDR3 DNA sequence: TGTGCCTGGAGTCGGGATACTCGAGAAAAACTGTTTTTT. Looking up the rest from reference TRBV30 and TRBJ1-4 gives the full variable domain: SQTIHQWPATLVQPVGSPLSLECTVEGTSNPNLYWYRQAAGRGLQLLFYSVGIGQISSEVPQNLSASRPQDRQFILSSKKLLLSDSGFYLCAWSRDTREKLFFGSGTQLSVL.